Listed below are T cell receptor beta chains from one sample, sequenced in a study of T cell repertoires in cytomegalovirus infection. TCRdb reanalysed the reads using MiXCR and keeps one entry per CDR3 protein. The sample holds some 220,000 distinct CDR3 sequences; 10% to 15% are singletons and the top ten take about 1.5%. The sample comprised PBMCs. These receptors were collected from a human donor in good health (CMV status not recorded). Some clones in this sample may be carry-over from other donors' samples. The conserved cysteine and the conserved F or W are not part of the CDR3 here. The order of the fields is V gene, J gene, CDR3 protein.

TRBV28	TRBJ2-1	ASSDERGSSYNEQF
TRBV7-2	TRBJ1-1	ASSSTVSLNTEAF
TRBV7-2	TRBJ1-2	ASSLEGGPVS
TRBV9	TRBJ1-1	ASSVGGRLEAF
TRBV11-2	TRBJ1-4	ASRSTGGTTNEKLF
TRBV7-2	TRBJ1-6	ASSFRTDASSYNSPLH
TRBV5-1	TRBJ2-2	ASSLKASGNTGELF
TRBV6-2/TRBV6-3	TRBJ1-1	AVTRGTATIGTEAF
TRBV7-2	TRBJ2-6	ASSLTSGRGGANVLT
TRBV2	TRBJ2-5	ASSEAAIKTQY
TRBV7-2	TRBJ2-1	ASSNPSHAGGGNEQF
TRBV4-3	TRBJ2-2	ASSQEWGGAGTGELF
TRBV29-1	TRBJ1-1	SVRRVSNTEAF
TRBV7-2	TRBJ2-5	ASSPLASTQY
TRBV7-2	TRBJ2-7	ASSLAGGSEQY
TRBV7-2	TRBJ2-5	ASSLGGARQETQY
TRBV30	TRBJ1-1	AGLLGRGNPEAF
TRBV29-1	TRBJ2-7	SVLAVSYEQY
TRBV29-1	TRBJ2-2	SVSPGTANTGELF
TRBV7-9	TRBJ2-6	ASSDRGGVTSGANVLT
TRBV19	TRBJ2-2	ASSTGVPDRLNTGELF
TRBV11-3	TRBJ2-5	ASSLLIQETQY
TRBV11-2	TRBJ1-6	ASSLSRNRASPLH
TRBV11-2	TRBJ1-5	ASSLGQGRNQPQH
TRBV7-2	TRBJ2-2	ASSLIGRTTGELF
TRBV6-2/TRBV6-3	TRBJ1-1	ASSFLTGGWNEAF
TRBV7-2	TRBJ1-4	ASSASLGGNEKLF
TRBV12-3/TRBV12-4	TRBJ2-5	ASSPSGRETQY
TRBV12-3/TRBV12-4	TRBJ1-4	ASLSGQAAEKLF
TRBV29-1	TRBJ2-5	SVVSGDGETQY
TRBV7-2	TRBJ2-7	ASSTVAYEQY
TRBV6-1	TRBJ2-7	ASSEGHRPSYEQY
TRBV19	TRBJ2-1	ASSQRERYNEQF
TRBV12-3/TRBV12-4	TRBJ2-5	ASSYSVPRVETQY
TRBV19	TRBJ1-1	ASSIVRQGTEAF
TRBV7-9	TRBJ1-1	ASSRGQENTEAF
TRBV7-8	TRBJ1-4	ASSPDRAREELF
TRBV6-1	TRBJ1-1	ASSRIDRGEAF
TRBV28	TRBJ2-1	ASSFGGSSGEQF
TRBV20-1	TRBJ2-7	SARGRQGAVHEQY
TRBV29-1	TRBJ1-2	SVGERDGYT